The sample holds a few counts of the clone carrying this T cell receptor (beta chain). Its specificity is unknown. This record comes from a study of T-cell memory formation after mild COVID-19. Broader study findings: Certain responding clones were present in pre-infection memory, suggesting participation of cross-reactive memory.

The 5'RACE method, run with constant-segment primers, produced TCR alpha and TCR beta cDNA libraries (carrying sample barcodes and UMIs). A single record per CDR3 protein comes from TCRdb applying MiXCR to the 5' RACE reads. The data show around 100,000 distinct CDR3 sequences, about 20% seen once. Trimming removed 4 bases at V and 6 bases at J, with 15 bases between. From germline, CDR1 is MGHRA and CDR2 YSYEKL. CDR3 length: 14 residues. The receptor's source is a man between 18 and 29 years old who had mild COVID-19 (a few samples of this study predate the infection). Cell type and time point are not known. Sequencing input: PBMCs or a T cell subset sorted from them (not recorded which). The J gene is TRBJ2-5, the V gene TRBV4-1; unclear D gene. This CDR3 reads CASSPSSPQKTQYF. The CDR3 region has the DNA TGCGCCAGCAGCCCCTCCAGTCCACAGAAGACCCAGTACTTC.